This paragraph covers one T cell receptor (beta chain) sequence. Genomic DNA acted as the template from which TCR beta VDJ combination and CDR3 sequence profiling were carried out. TCRdb fed the reads into MiXCR, producing one record per CDR3 protein. Of about 160,000 distinct CDR3 sequences listed, approximately 44% are singletons. These data belong to a study of CD8+CD57+ T cells in acquired aplastic anemia. This CDR3 has 12 amino acids. CDR1 and CDR2 from the germline V gene are SGHDN and FVKESK. Trimming shortened V by 8 bases and J by 4 bases, and 11 bases separated the two germline ends. An expansion of CD8+CD57+ cells by flow cytometry had been shown in patients chosen for sequencing.

Sequencing input: sorted CD4+, CD8+, or CD8+CD57+ T cells (not recorded which) from PBMCs. J is TRBJ1-2 and V is TRBV14, with D hard to call. This clonotype was obtained from a human donor with aplastic anemia. This chain's CDR3 is CASQDYSYGYTF. In nucleotides, the CDR3 is TGTGCCAGCCAAGATTACAGCTATGGCTACACCTTC.